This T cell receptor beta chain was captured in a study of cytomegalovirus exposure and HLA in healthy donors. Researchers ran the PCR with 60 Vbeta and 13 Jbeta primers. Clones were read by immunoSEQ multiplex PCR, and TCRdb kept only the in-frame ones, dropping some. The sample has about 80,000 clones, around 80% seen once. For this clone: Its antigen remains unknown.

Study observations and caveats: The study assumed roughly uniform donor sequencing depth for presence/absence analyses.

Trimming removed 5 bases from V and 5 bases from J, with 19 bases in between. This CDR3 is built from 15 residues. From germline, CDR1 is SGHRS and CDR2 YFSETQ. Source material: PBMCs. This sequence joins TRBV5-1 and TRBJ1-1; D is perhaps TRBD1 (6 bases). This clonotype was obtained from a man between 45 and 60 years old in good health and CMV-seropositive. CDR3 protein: CASRGARGPGTEAFF. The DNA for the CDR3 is TGCGCCAGCAGAGGAGCCAGGGGCCCGGGAACTGAAGCTTTCTTT.